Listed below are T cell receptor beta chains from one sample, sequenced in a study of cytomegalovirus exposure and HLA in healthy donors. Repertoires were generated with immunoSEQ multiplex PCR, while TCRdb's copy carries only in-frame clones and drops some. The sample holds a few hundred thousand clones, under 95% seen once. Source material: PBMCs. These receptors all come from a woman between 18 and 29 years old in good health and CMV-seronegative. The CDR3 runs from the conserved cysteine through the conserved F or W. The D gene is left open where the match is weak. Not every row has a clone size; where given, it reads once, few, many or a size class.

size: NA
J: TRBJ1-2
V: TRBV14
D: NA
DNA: TGTGCCAGCAGCCAAGAGGCCCGGGCGGGGCACGGCTACACCTTC
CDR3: CASSQEARAGHGYTF

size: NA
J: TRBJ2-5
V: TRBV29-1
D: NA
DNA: TGCAGCGTTGAACGGTGGACAGCCCGAGAGACCCAGTACTTC
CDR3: CSVERWTARETQYF

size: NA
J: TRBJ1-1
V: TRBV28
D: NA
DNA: TGTGCCAGCAGTATGCGGGGAAAGAACACTGAAGCTTTCTTT
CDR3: CASSMRGKNTEAFF

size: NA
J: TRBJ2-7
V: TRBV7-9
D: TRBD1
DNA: TGTGCCAGCAGCTTAGTTCCAGGGGGCTACGAGCAGTACTTC
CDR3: CASSLVPGGYEQYF

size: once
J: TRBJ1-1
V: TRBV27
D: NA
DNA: TGTGCCAGCAGTCCACGCCCCCCGGGGTTGGACACTGAAGCTTTCTTT
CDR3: CASSPRPPGLDTEAFF

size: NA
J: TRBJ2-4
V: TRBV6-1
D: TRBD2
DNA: TGTGCCAGCAGTGAAACGGGACTAGCAGCCAAAAACATTCAGTACTTC
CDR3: CASSETGLAAKNIQYF

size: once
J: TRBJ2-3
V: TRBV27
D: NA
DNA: TGTGCCAGCGACATCATAACACCAATTAGCACAGATACGCAGTATTTT
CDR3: CASDIITPISTDTQYF

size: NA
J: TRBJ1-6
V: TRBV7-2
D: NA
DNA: TGTGCCAGCAGCTTAGCGCAGGGATCCTCTTCACCCCTCCACTTT
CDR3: CASSLAQGSSSPLHF

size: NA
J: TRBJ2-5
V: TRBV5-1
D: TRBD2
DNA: TGCGCCAGCAGCGTAGGACTAGCGGGAGGGTCAGAGACCCAGTACTTC
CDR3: CASSVGLAGGSETQYF

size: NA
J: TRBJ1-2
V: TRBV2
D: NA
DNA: TGTGCCAGCACGAGTGCAAGACTCTATGGCTACACCTTC
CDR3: CASTSARLYGYTF

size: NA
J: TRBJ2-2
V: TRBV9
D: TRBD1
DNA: TGTGCCAGCAGCCCGCGAGGGACAGGGAACACCGGGGAGCTGTTTTTT
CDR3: CASSPRGTGNTGELFF

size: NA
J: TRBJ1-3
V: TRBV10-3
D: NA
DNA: TGTGCCATCAGTGAGGAGGGCAGGTCGAGCTCTGGAAACACCATATATTTT
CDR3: CAISEEGRSSSGNTIYF

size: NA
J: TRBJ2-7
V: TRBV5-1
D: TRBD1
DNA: TGCGCCAGCAGCTTGTCGGCCGGGACAGGGTCCTACGAGCAGTACTTC
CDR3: CASSLSAGTGSYEQYF

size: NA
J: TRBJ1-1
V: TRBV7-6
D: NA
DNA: TGTGCCAGCAGCTTAGGCGGGGGGAGTACTGAAGCTTTCTTT
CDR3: CASSLGGGSTEAFF

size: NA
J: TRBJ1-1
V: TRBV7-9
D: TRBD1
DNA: TGTGCCAGCAGTCCTGCCTGGGACAGGGTTTCTGAAGCTTTCTTT
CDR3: CASSPAWDRVSEAFF

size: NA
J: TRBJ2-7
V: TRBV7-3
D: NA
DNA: TGTGCCAGCAGCTTCGCGTACTACGAGCAGTACTTC
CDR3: CASSFAYYEQYF

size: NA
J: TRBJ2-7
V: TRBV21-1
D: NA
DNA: TGTGCCAGCAGCGAAGATGGGACTAGCGGGAGCCACGAGCAGTACTTC
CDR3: CASSEDGTSGSHEQYF

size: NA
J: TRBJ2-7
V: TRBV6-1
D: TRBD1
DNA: TGTGCCAGCGGACCCTTGACAGGGGTTGCCTACGAGCAGTACTTC
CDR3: CASGPLTGVAYEQYF

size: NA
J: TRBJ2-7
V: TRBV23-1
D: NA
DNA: TGCGCCAGCAGTCAATCGCCAGAATACGAGCAGTACTTC
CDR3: CASSQSPEYEQYF

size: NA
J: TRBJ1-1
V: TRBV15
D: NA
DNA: TGTGCCACCAGCAGAGACCAGGGTAGGACTGAAGCTTTCTTT
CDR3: CATSRDQGRTEAFF